This T cell receptor beta chain was recorded in a study of prognosis after radiotherapy for stage I lung cancer. Overall study context: Patients received 3 to 5 SBRT fractions with a biologically effective dose of at least 100 Gy.

This clonotype was seen many times. With two-round multiplex PCR, TCR beta CDR3 sequences were amplified from genomic DNA. Amplification in first-round PCR relied on primers specific to each TRBV and TRBJ gene. TCRdb used MiXCR to reprocess the multiplex PCR reads, holding one entry per CDR3 protein. The data hold 26,000 or so distinct CDR3 sequences, with about 32% observed a single time. The CDR3 loop spans 16 amino acids. Germline V gives CDR1 SGHRS, CDR2 YFSETQ. The ends were cut back, 0 bases at V and 4 bases at J, with 13 bases in the middle. The TCR was taken from a donor aged 50 or older with non-small cell lung cancer. The input for sequencing was PBMCs, taken before or after stereotactic body radiation therapy (not recorded which). The chain recombines TRBV5-1 with TRBJ1-4, with D hard to call. In nucleotides, the CDR3 is TGCGCCAGCAGCTTGGGAGGAGCTAAACGTAATGAAAAACTGTTTTTT. Translating it yields CASSLGGAKRNEKLFF.